The TCR beta chain under discussion was sequenced for a study of CXCR3-negative and CXCR3-positive naive CD8 T cells. Study conclusions and caveats: Cryopreserved cells showed partially decreased CXCR3 expression, and most assays used fresh PBMCs. Both naive subsets, CXCR3-negative and CXCR3-positive, displayed similar TRBV-TRBJ usage, unlike memory cells. In both naive subsets diversity was comparably high, whereas memory CD8+ cells showed much lower diversity. CXCR3-negative naive cells had less hydrophobic TRB CDR3s than did CXCR3-positive naive cells.

With UMI labels, 5' RACE was used to prepare the TRB cDNA libraries. TCRdb re-called the 5' RACE reads and shows each CDR3 protein once, DNA omitted. The table gives approximately 98,000 distinct CDR3 sequences; the top ten clones make up about 1% of it. On this clonotype itself: Its antigen remains unidentified.

A CD45RO-CCR7+CD27+CD95- phenotype identified naive CD8+ T cells. Germline CDR1 and CDR2: MNHEY and SVGEGT. This CDR3 is 16 amino acids long. The gene calls are TRBV6-2 or TRBV6-3 and TRBJ1-6; the TRBD1 assignment by TCRdb is unverifiable without DNA. Sequencing input: naive CXCR3+ CD8+ T cells from blood. This sample's subset: CD45RO-CCR7+CD27+CD95- naive CD8+ T cells expressing CXCR3 (TNR3+). The receptor comes from a human donor in good health. Some clones in this sample may be carry-over from other donors' samples. The CDR3 here is CASSNSNDRLGSPLHF.